The clone carrying this T cell receptor (beta chain) has a handful of counts. The data belong to a study of blood T cell repertoires in COVID-19. Overall study: The study drew acute and convalescent COVID-19 samples from the United States, Italy and Spain. PBMCs, B-cell-depleted T cells, or T cells provided the cDNA or gDNA that made up the material.

Germline CDR1 reads SGHDN; CDR2 reads FVKESK. The V gene lost 1 base and the J gene lost 7 bases, with 11 bases spanning the gap. This CDR3 is built from 14 residues. Methods used by the authors: Nucleated cell number was recorded as an estimate derived from reference gene primer amplification. Some clones are missing from TCRdb's copy, which holds only in-frame ones; the method was immunoSEQ multiplex PCR. V, J and clone size reflect that table, while D and trimming were determined from the DNA. The table has about 72,000 clones, 91% seen once. The clonotype comes from a human donor in a cohort sampled during active COVID-19. The sequenced material came from peripheral blood. J is TRBJ1-5 and V is TRBV14, with a possible D match to TRBD1 (5 bases). CDR3 nucleotides: TGTGCCAGCAGCCAAGCCCGTGGGGGGCAGCCCCAGCATTTT. Its protein product is CASSQARGGQPQHF.